These 13 T cell receptor beta chains share one sample of origin, sequenced in a study of identical twins. MiXCR, applied by TCRdb to the 5' RACE reads, yields one record per CDR3 protein. The sample yields roughly 350,000 distinct CDR3 sequences, about 9% seen once. Specimen: naive T cells sorted from blood. The source of these receptors is a woman aged 50 to 60 in good health.

This clonotype was detected ten times or more. The gene calls are TRBV3-1 and TRBJ2-2; D not resolved. Trimming took 1 base from V and 2 from J, leaving 5 bases between them. From germline, CDR1 is LGHDT and CDR2 YNNKEL (reference sequence). The CDR3 loop spans 14 amino acids. The CDR3 coding sequence is TGTGCCAGCAGCCAAGCGACAAACACCGGGGAGCTGTTTTTT. Its protein product is CASSQATNTGELFF.

The sample holds one count of this clonotype. The V call is TRBV14, the J call TRBJ2-6; the D is unclear. This CDR3 is built from 16 residues. Germline CDR1 is SGHDN and CDR2 is FVKESK. V lost 2 bases, J lost 0 bases, and 8 bases lay in between. The CDR3 nucleotides are TGTGCCAGCAGCCAACTCGGGTTCTCTGGGGCCAACGTCCTGACTTTC. Translation: CASSQLGFSGANVLTF.

There are a few counts of this clonotype. The V call is TRBV4-2, the J call TRBJ2-3, with D possibly TRBD2 on 7 matching bases. Germline CDR1 LGHNA, CDR2 YNFKEQ. The CDR3 runs 19 residues. Trimming stripped 5 bases from V and 3 bases from J, with 27 bases between. The CDR3 DNA is TGTGCCAGCAGCTCTATCCGGGGGGCGGGAGAATTCAGAACAGATACGCAGTATTTT. The encoded protein is CASSSIRGAGEFRTDTQYF.

This clonotype was found a few times. The chain carries TRBV20-1 and TRBJ2-7, with D possibly matching TRBD2 (5 bases). V gave up 2 bases and J gave up 2 bases, with 10 bases separating them. CDR1 and CDR2 from the germline V gene are DFQATT and SNEGSKA (reference sequence). The CDR3 runs 13 residues. CDR3 sequence reads: CSARFRETYEQYF. In DNA form, the CDR3 reads TGCAGTGCTAGATTTCGGGAAACCTACGAGCAGTACTTC.

The chain uses TRBV7-8 and TRBJ2-7; 13 bases agree with TRBD2. V trimming: 10 bases; J trimming: 3 bases; junction bases outside the gene matches: 3. This CDR3 spans 13 amino acids. Per the germline V gene, CDR1 is SGHVS and CDR2 is FQNEAQ. The CDR3 DNA reads TGTGCCACCGGACTAGCGGGAGACTACGAGCAGTACGTC. Amino acid sequence: CATGLAGDYEQYV.

This clonotype was counted only a few times. The chain employs TRBV10-3 and TRBJ2-5, with D unresolved. The V and J ends lost 0 bases and 5 bases respectively, with 19 bases between them. Germline V gene lookup returns CDR1 ENHRY and CDR2 SYGVKD. The CDR3 contains 17 residues. CDR3 nucleotides: TGTGCCATCAGTGAGTCGTATTCTGTTACTCCCTGGGAGACCCAGTACTTC. This gives the protein CAISESYSVTPWETQYF.

The chain links TRBV20-1 to TRBJ2-4, with D perhaps being TRBD1 or TRBD2 (6 bases each). Germline V lookup: CDR1 DFQATT, CDR2 SNEGSKA (reference sequence). With 3 bases removed from V and 6 bases from J, the gap between germline ends came to 18 bases. The CDR3 sequence is 15 residues long. The CDR3 spells CSASYGGPNRNIQYF. In DNA form, the CDR3 reads TGCAGTGCTAGCTACGGGGGCCCGAACAGAAACATTCAGTACTTC.

The rearrangement links TRBV7-2 to TRBJ2-7; either TRBD1 or TRBD2 may fit D (5 bases each). The germline gives CDR1 SGHTA, CDR2 FQGNSA. This CDR3 is 14 amino acids long. V lost 4 bases and J 7 bases, leaving 17 bases between the germline ends. For the CDR3, the DNA is TGTGCCAGCAGCTCTGGGACGGGCCCTCGGGAGCAGTACTTC. It specifies CASSSGTGPREQYF.

V and J are TRBV20-1 and TRBJ2-1; D possibly corresponds to TRBD1 (6 bases). Germline loops: CDR1 DFQATT, CDR2 SNEGSKA (reference sequence). The V and J ends lost 6 bases and 5 bases respectively, with 17 bases between them. The CDR3 runs to 14 residues. For the CDR3, the DNA is TGCAGTGCCACGGTAGGGGGTTACAACAATGAGCAGTTCTTC. As protein: CSATVGGYNNEQFF.

At least ten counts were recorded for this clonotype. This rearrangement joins TRBV6-6 to TRBJ2-2, with a weak D call TRBD2 (6 bases). The CDR3 is made up of 16 amino acids. V lost 5 bases to trimming and J lost 2 bases, with 15 bases between them. Germline CDR1 and CDR2: MNHNY and SVGAGI (reference sequence). The CDR3 spells CASSRAGGSNTGELFF. The CDR3 coding sequence is TGTGCCAGCAGTCGGGCTGGGGGGAGTAACACCGGGGAGCTGTTTTTT.

This clonotype has at least ten counts. A junction end diverges from the germline sequence, so it may reflect a read error. CDR3 in amino acids: CASSIDRAEVFF. In DNA form, the CDR3 reads TGTGCCAGCAGTATAGACAGGGCTGAAGTTTTCTTT. The V and J genes are TRBV28 and TRBJ1-1, with 7 bases fitting TRBD1. Germline-derived CDR1 and CDR2 are MDHEN and SYDVKM. This CDR3 is built from 12 residues.

The chain recombines TRBV11-2 with TRBJ2-2; TRBD2 matches at 11 bases. The CDR3 spans 16 residues. CDR1 SGHAT and CDR2 FQNNGV come from the germline V gene. V dropped 3 bases and J dropped 5; count of bases not matched to a gene: 5. The CDR3 here is CASSFLVAGGTGELFF. The CDR3 nucleotides are TGTGCCAGCAGCTTCTTAGTAGCGGGAGGGACCGGGGAGCTGTTTTTT.

This clonotype was seen ten or more times. The J gene is TRBJ2-1, the V gene TRBV7-9; D is unresolved. The CDR3 has 15 amino acids. Trimming cost V 1 base and J 9 bases, with 16 bases left between them. Germline CDR1 reads SEHNR; CDR2 reads FQNEAQ (reference sequence). The CDR3 is CASSLVLGYATEQFF. CDR3 coding DNA: TGTGCCAGCAGCTTAGTTTTAGGCTACGCCACTGAGCAGTTCTTC.